The rows below give T cell receptor beta chains drawn from one sample of a study of beta chain features in type 1 diabetes. Produced via immunoSEQ multiplex PCR; TCRdb's table is partial and in-frame only. The sample records some 900,000 clones, about a sixth being singletons. The sequenced sample consisted of naive CD4+ T cells from blood. The receptors stem from a woman between 18 and 29 years old in good health. CDR3s include the opening cysteine and the closing phenylalanine or tryptophan. Fields, in order: clone size, V gene, J gene, D gene, CDR3 DNA, CDR3 protein. A D gene is named only where the DNA matches it firmly. Only some rows state a clone size, as once, few, many or a class for expanded clones.

NA	TRBV20-1	TRBJ2-7	TRBD2	TGCAGTGCTAGTGTCTGGCGGGGGACCTTC	CSASVWRGTF
few	TRBV5-1	TRBJ1-2	NA	TGCGCCAGCAGCTTGGAGGGGACGGTGTATGGCTACACCTTC	CASSLEGTVYGYTF
few	TRBV25-1	TRBJ2-1	NA	TGTGCCAGCGCAAGACTGCCAACTTACTCCTACAATGAGCAGTTCTTC	CASARLPTYSYNEQFF
few	TRBV5-1	TRBJ1-4	NA	TGCGCCAGCAGCTTTACAGGGAACAGGTTTGAAAAACTGTTTTTT	CASSFTGNRFEKLFF
few	TRBV7-3	TRBJ2-4	TRBD1	TGTGCCAGCAGCCTGGGGACAGGGAGCATTCAGTACTTC	CASSLGTGSIQYF
many	TRBV14	TRBJ2-1	TRBD2	TGTGCCAGCAGCCGGACTAGCGGCGAGCAGTTCTTC	CASSRTSGEQFF
NA	TRBV15	TRBJ2-1	TRBD1	TGTGCCACCAGCAGAGGGGGGACAGGGTATCGGAATGAGCAGTTCTTC	CATSRGGTGYRNEQFF
NA	TRBV28	TRBJ2-6	NA	TGTGCCAGCAGTGAACCATCTGGGGCCAACGTCCTGACTTTC	CASSEPSGANVLTF
few	TRBV9	TRBJ1-3	NA	TGTGCCAGCAGCCAAAGGGGGGCAGGCACCTCTGGAAACACCATATATTTT	CASSQRGAGTSGNTIYF
NA	TRBV23-1	TRBJ2-5	TRBD2	TGCGCCAGCAGTCAGGGTACAACGACTAGCGGCCATGAGACCCAGTACTTC	CASSQGTTTSGHETQYF
NA	TRBV11-2	TRBJ2-1	NA	TGTGCCAGCAGCTTAGAGGGCTACAATGAGCAGTTCTTC	CASSLEGYNEQFF
few	TRBV10-3	TRBJ2-2	NA	TGTGCCATCAGTGAGTCGAGGCCTGGTAACACCGGGGAGCTGTTTTTT	CAISESRPGNTGELFF
few	TRBV9	TRBJ1-2	NA	TGTGCCAGCAGCGTAGGTACAAGGGCTAACTATGGCTACACCTTC	CASSVGTRANYGYTF
NA	TRBV7-8	TRBJ2-1	NA	TGTGCCAGCAGCTTAGTCACGATGCTAAGGGCAAATGAGCAGTTCTTC	CASSLVTMLRANEQFF